This TCR beta chain came from a study of blood T cell repertoires in COVID-19. In germline, CDR1 is KGHSH, CDR2 LQKENI. This CDR3 has 14 amino acids. Trimming took off 2 bases at V and 3 bases at J, with 10 bases between the two ends. The protocol was immunoSEQ multiplex PCR, while the TCRdb copy is restricted to in-frame clones and leaves out a portion. Seen here are 350,000 to 450,000 clones, around 87% observed once, and the top ten hold around 3%. The receptor's source is a human donor in a cohort sampled during active COVID-19. This chain links TRBV18 with TRBJ2-5; D might be TRBD2 (6 bases). What was sequenced was peripheral blood. The DNA for the CDR3 is TGTGCCAGCTCACCATCCGGCGGGGAAGAGACCCAGTACTTC. It translates to CASSPSGGEETQYF.